Detailed here is one TCR beta chain. Its antigen is not known. This specimen belongs to a study of cytomegalovirus exposure and HLA in healthy donors. Use of 60 Vbeta and 13 Jbeta primers characterized the PCR. TCRdb keeps only in-frame clones here, not all; method: immunoSEQ multiplex PCR. This table holds approximately 30,000 clones. Trimming removed 5 bases from V and 4 bases from J; junction bases left unmatched: 16. The CDR3 is 17 residues long. CDR1 MDHEN and CDR2 SYDVKM come from the germline V gene. General study points: Some highly shared sequence variants likely arose as a pipeline artifact. A later analysis reportedly found fewer N-insertions in an Asian-associated ancestry cluster than the roughly 670-donor mean. Previous analysis showed most TCR beta V segments were productive about 87% or about 30% of the time. A missense variant in DCLRE1C was later tied to TCR beta V- and J-gene trimming.

The material sequenced was PBMCs. The TCR was taken from a woman in her thirties or forties in good health and CMV-seropositive. The chain carries TRBV28 and TRBJ1-2; 7 positions match TRBD1. For the CDR3, the DNA is TGTGCCAGCAGTGATCGACAGGGAACTACTATGGGCTATGGCTACACCTTC. This codes for CASSDRQGTTMGYGYTF.